The 30 T cell receptor beta chains below come from one sample, sequenced in a study of cytomegalovirus exposure and HLA in healthy donors. The PCR used 60 Vbeta and 13 Jbeta primers. The assay was immunoSEQ multiplex PCR, and TCRdb's table has in-frame clones only and misses some. The data contain more than 95,000 clones, roughly 69% of them singletons. Sequenced material: PBMCs. These receptors all come from a woman in her thirties or forties in good health and CMV-seropositive.

This clone was recorded a few times. The chain employs TRBV27 and TRBJ1-1; D unclear. Germline V gene sequence: CDR1 MNHEY, CDR2 SMNVEV (reference sequence). The CDR3 has 13 amino acids. Between the trimmed V and J ends, which lost 2 bases and 1 base, there was a span of 5 bases. The CDR3 nucleotides are TGTGCCAGCAGTTTAGGGCAGAACACTGAAGCTTTCTTT. Translated, it gives CASSLGQNTEAFF.

This clone showed up just a few times. This rearrangement joins TRBV27 to TRBJ2-7; tentative D call: TRBD1 (5 bases). Trimming took off 3 bases at V and 3 bases at J, with 9 bases between the two ends. The CDR3 spans 13 residues. CDR1 is MNHEY and CDR2 is SMNVEV in the germline V gene (reference sequence). The CDR3: CASSFGQGYEQYF. The CDR3 nucleotides are TGTGCCAGCAGTTTCGGGCAGGGCTACGAGCAGTACTTC.

The chain recombines TRBV10-3 with TRBJ2-1; D is ambiguous. The CDR3 is 15 amino acids. Deletions cut 0 bases from V and 8 bases from J, with 14 bases between. Germline CDR1 reads ENHRY; CDR2 reads SYGVKD. The CDR3 loop reads CAISESGEMGDEQFF. DNA for the CDR3: TGTGCCATCAGTGAGTCCGGCGAAATGGGCGATGAGCAGTTCTTC.

This sequence joins TRBV11-3 and TRBJ1-3; 10 bases map to TRBD1. Germline V gene data show CDR1 as SGHNT and CDR2 as YENEEA. Trimming at V came to 3 bases and at J to 4 bases, leaving 3 bases not matched to a gene. There are 15 residues in the CDR3. CDR3 sequence: CASSFGTGEGNTIYF. CDR3 nucleotides: TGTGCCAGCAGCTTCGGGACAGGGGAAGGAAACACCATATATTTT.

CDR3 amino acids: CASDRGTDTEAFF. The CDR3 bases are TGTGCCAGTGATAGGGGGACGGACACTGAAGCTTTCTTT. The rearrangement uses TRBV11-2 and TRBJ1-1; TRBD1 is a possible D gene (6 bases). The germline V gene has CDR1 SGHAT and CDR2 FQNNGV. This CDR3 comprises 13 residues. V lost 9 bases, J lost 3 bases, and 14 bases lay in between.

The chain's CDR3 is CASSSGPTENTEAFF. In nucleotides, the CDR3 is TGTGCCAGCAGCTCCGGGCCGACAGAAAACACTGAAGCTTTCTTT. The chain has TRBV7-2 and TRBJ1-1; a possible D gene is TRBD1 (5 bases). The V end was cut by 4 bases, the J end by 2 bases, with 14 bases between. This CDR3 has 15 amino acids. Per germline, CDR1 SGHTA and CDR2 FQGNSA.

V is TRBV19 and J is TRBJ2-1, with D perhaps matching TRBD1 (7 bases). Trimming stripped 4 bases from V and 7 bases from J, with 11 bases between. The length of the CDR3 is 13 residues. Germline CDR1 reads LNHDA; CDR2 reads SQIVND (reference sequence). CDR3: CASSTGGRNEQFF. The CDR3 nucleotides read TGTGCCAGTAGTACAGGGGGGAGGAATGAGCAGTTCTTC.

The chain combines TRBV4-3 with TRBJ2-7, with D possibly being TRBD1 (6 bases). V was trimmed by 5 bases and J by 2 bases, leaving 16 bases between them. The CDR3 extends over 15 amino acids. Germline V gene lookup returns CDR1 LGHNA and CDR2 YSLEER. CDR3 loop: CASSNRVGSPYEQYF. The DNA for the CDR3 is TGCGCCAGCAGCAACAGGGTAGGTTCCCCCTACGAGCAGTACTTC.

Regarding this clone: A junction end diverges from the germline sequence, so it may reflect a read error. The same CDR3 arises from other DNA sequences in this sample as well. CDR3 in amino acids: CASSLSYSYEQYF. In DNA, the CDR3 is TGCGCCAGCAGCTTGTCGTACTCCTACGAGCAGTACTTC. The rearrangement uses TRBV5-8 and TRBJ2-7; unclear D gene. Per germline, CDR1 SGHTS and CDR2 YDEGEE. The CDR3 loop spans 13 amino acids.

The DNA of the CDR3 is TGTGCCAGCAGCTTACACCTCACAGTGAACACTGAAGCTTTCTTT. Translating it yields CASSLHLTVNTEAFF. J is TRBJ1-1 and V is TRBV7-9; D is ambiguous. This CDR3 region has 15 residues. The germline V gene encodes CDR1 SEHNR and CDR2 FQNEAQ (reference sequence). Between the trimmed V and J ends, which lost 2 bases and 0 bases, there was a span of 10 bases.

Details on this clone: Relative to the germline gene, one junction end is altered; a read error may explain this. The chain combines TRBV7-8 with TRBJ1-2; 7 bases map to TRBD1. This CDR3 spans 15 amino acids. Germline CDR1 and CDR2: SGHVS and FQNEAQ. CDR3 in amino acids: CASSVAATGLGGYTF. The CDR3 DNA is TGTGCCAGCAGCGTAGCAGCGACAGGGTTGGGTGGCTACACCTTC.

The chain has TRBV2 and TRBJ1-2, with 7 nucleotides matching TRBD1. The CDR3 runs to 13 residues. CDR1 and CDR2 (germline): SNHLY, FYNNEI. V dropped 6 bases and J dropped 4; count of bases not matched to a gene: 5. CDR3 sequence (DNA): TGTGCCAGCAGAGAGGAGGGGGCCTATGGCTACACCTTC. Its translation is CASREEGAYGYTF.

This chain links TRBV6-5 with TRBJ1-1; weak D call: TRBD1 (5 bases). This CDR3 spans 15 amino acids. The germline V gene has CDR1 MNHEY and CDR2 SVGAGI. Trimming left V 6 bases short and J 0 bases short, with 14 bases between. CDR3 sequence (DNA): TGTGCCAGCAGCCTAGACAGACCCGTGAACACTGAAGCTTTCTTT. Amino acids: CASSLDRPVNTEAFF.

The rearrangement joins TRBV19 to TRBJ2-3, with D possibly TRBD2 on 6 matching bases. Germline lookup yields CDR1 LNHDA and CDR2 SQIVND (reference sequence). The CDR3 spans 13 residues. Trimming left V 11 bases short and J 2 bases short, with 14 bases between. CDR3 DNA sequence: TGTGCCTCCACCCGGGGGATCACAGATACGCAGTATTTT. It translates to CASTRGITDTQYF.

V and J are TRBV13 and TRBJ2-1; D call uncertain. CDR3 size: 12 residues. Trimming pared 5 bases from V and 3 bases from J, leaving 5 bases between. Germline CDR1 PRHDT, CDR2 FYEKMQ (reference sequence). CDR3 bases: TGTGCCAGCAGCAACAACTACAATGAGCAGTTCTTC. Its translation is CASSNNYNEQFF.

This chain uses TRBV19 with TRBJ1-1; no clear D. This CDR3 has 14 amino acids. Germline CDR1 reads LNHDA; CDR2 reads SQIVND (reference sequence). Trimming stripped 6 bases from V and 1 base from J, with 12 bases between. The CDR3 region has the DNA TGTGCCAGTAGCCCGAGAGAGAGGAACACTGAAGCTTTCTTT. It is translated as CASSPRERNTEAFF.

The CDR3: CASSAAGSHGETQYF. CDR3 nucleotides: TGTGCCAGCAGTGCCGCCGGGAGCCATGGAGAGACCCAGTACTTC. This chain uses TRBV2 with TRBJ2-5; D is possibly TRBD2 (6 bases). Trimming pared 4 bases from V and 4 bases from J, leaving 16 bases between. Germline CDR1 is SNHLY and CDR2 is FYNNEI. This CDR3 comprises 15 residues.

Written as DNA, the CDR3 is TGTGCCAGCAGCTCGACTATAAGGCAGCCGGGACTTAGGATGGCTACCGGGGAGCTGTTTTTT. Protein product: CASSSTIRQPGLRMATGELFF. The rearrangement links TRBV7-3 to TRBJ2-2; a possible D gene is TRBD2 (6 bases). Trimming cost V 4 bases and J 5 bases, with 32 bases left between them. The CDR3 sequence is 21 residues long. Germline CDR1 reads SGHTA; CDR2 reads FQGTGA.

The V and J genes are TRBV7-6 and TRBJ2-2; TRBD2 agrees at 9 bases. The CDR3 consists of 15 residues. V dropped 5 bases and J dropped 3; count of bases not matched to a gene: 4. The V gene's germline CDR1 is SGHVS and CDR2 FNYEAQ. The DNA for the CDR3 is TGTGCCAGCAGCCAAATAGCGGGAGACACCGGGGAGCTGTTTTTT. Residues: CASSQIAGDTGELFF.

The chain has TRBV19 and TRBJ1-4; TRBD1 matches 9 bases. The CDR3 covers 16 residues. V lost 9 bases to trimming and J lost 0 bases; unmatched junction nucleotides: 8. Germline V gene sequence: CDR1 LNHDA, CDR2 SQIVND (reference sequence). The CDR3 protein is CASTSRTGATNEKLFF. In nucleotides, the CDR3 is TGTGCCAGCACAAGTAGGACAGGGGCAACTAATGAAAAACTGTTTTTT.

This rearrangement joins TRBV7-8 to TRBJ2-1, with TRBD2 matching 8 bases. The CDR3 covers 15 residues. The J segment lost 4 bases and the V segment lost 8 bases, leaving 10 bases of the junction unmatched. Germline-derived CDR1 and CDR2 are SGHVS and FQNEAQ. The CDR3 loop reads CASAPRSGRYNEQFF. In DNA form, the CDR3 reads TGTGCCAGCGCCCCCCGGAGCGGGAGATACAATGAGCAGTTCTTC.

In this sample, this clone turned up once. The chain carries TRBV28 and TRBJ2-7; a weak D match, TRBD2 (5 bases). V was clipped by 6 bases and J by 2 bases, with 14 bases between them. CDR1 is MDHEN, CDR2 SYDVKM, per germline. CDR3 length: 14 amino acids. The CDR3 region is CASSDMRDTYEQYF. CDR3 in DNA: TGTGCCAGCAGCGACATGAGGGATACCTACGAGCAGTACTTC.

There are a few counts of this clone. The chain links TRBV7-6 to TRBJ1-2; unclear D gene. This CDR3 spans 14 amino acids. Germline-derived CDR1 and CDR2 are SGHVS and FNYEAQ. The V end lost 5 bases, the J end lost 1 base, and 11 bases lay between the germline ends. CDR3 DNA sequence: TGTGCCAGCAGCCCCCGCGGAGTTAACTATGGCTACACCTTC. It encodes CASSPRGVNYGYTF.

The V gene is TRBV4-3, the J gene TRBJ1-3; 9 nucleotides agree with TRBD1. The CDR3 runs to 17 residues. Germline CDR1 reads LGHNA; CDR2 reads YSLEER. V gave up 2 bases and J gave up 4 bases; unmatched junction bases: 9. The CDR3 sequence is CASSQFRTGAPGNTIYF. CDR3 DNA: TGCGCCAGCAGCCAATTTAGGACAGGGGCGCCAGGAAACACCATATATTTT.

The V gene is TRBV4-2, the J gene TRBJ2-3; TRBD1 matches at 7 bases. Germline V lookup: CDR1 LGHNA, CDR2 YNFKEQ. There are 16 residues in the CDR3. Germline trimming cut 3 bases from V and 0 bases from J; bases unmatched to any gene: 6. The CDR3 loop is CASSQHRGTSTDTQYF. In DNA, the CDR3 is TGTGCCAGCAGCCAGCACAGGGGCACGAGCACAGATACGCAGTATTTT.

This clone was recorded only once. J is TRBJ1-4 and V is TRBV7-9, with 7 nucleotides matching TRBD1. Germline CDR1 reads SEHNR; CDR2 reads FQNEAQ (reference sequence). The CDR3 has 14 residues. V lost 5 bases and J lost 2; bases outside the gene matches: 2. The DNA for the CDR3 is TGTGCCAGCAGCCGGGACAGTACTAATGAAAAACTGTTTTTT. Protein sequence: CASSRDSTNEKLFF.

This clone was picked up a small number of times. V and J are TRBV20-1 and TRBJ2-1; D is unresolved. V was cut by 3 bases and J by 9 bases, with 9 bases left in between. This CDR3 contains 11 residues. Germline-derived CDR1 and CDR2 are DFQATT and SNEGSKA (reference sequence). The DNA for the CDR3 is TGCAGTGCTAGGTTTGTTAGTGAGCAGTTCTTC. It codes for CSARFVSEQFF.

The rearrangement uses TRBV5-1 and TRBJ1-2, with D tentatively TRBD1 (6 bases). CDR1 is SGHRS, CDR2 YFSETQ, per germline. Trimming removed 4 bases at V and 8 bases at J, with 18 bases between. This CDR3 region has 14 residues. CDR3 residues: CASSGEKGGGGYTF. Written as DNA, the CDR3 is TGCGCCAGCAGCGGCGAGAAGGGGGGGGGCGGCTACACCTTC. The full variable domain, completed using reference TRBV5-1 and TRBJ1-2, is KAGVTQTPRYLIKTRGQQVTLSCSPISGHRSVSWYQQTPGQGLQFLFEYFSETQRNKGNFPGRFSGRQFSNSRSEMNVSTLELGDSALYLCASSGEKGGGGYTFGSGTRLTVV.

V gene TRBV27 combines with J gene TRBJ2-7; 7 bases align to TRBD1. J lost 11 bases, V lost 2 bases, and 12 bases had no gene match. The CDR3 spans 14 residues. Germline V gene lookup returns CDR1 MNHEY and CDR2 SMNVEV (reference sequence). The CDR3 loop reads CASSLGPRTGKEYF. The CDR3 nucleotides are TGTGCCAGCAGTTTAGGCCCCCGGACAGGAAAGGAGTACTTC.

The V and J genes are TRBV29-1 and TRBJ1-2; 7 nucleotides line up with TRBD1. With V trimmed by 6 bases and J by 2 bases, 3 bases remained unmatched. Per the germline V gene, CDR1 is SQVTM and CDR2 is ANQGSEA. The CDR3 extends over 12 amino acids. The CDR3 DNA reads TGCAGCGTGGGACAGATCAACTATGGCTACACCTTC. It encodes CSVGQINYGYTF.